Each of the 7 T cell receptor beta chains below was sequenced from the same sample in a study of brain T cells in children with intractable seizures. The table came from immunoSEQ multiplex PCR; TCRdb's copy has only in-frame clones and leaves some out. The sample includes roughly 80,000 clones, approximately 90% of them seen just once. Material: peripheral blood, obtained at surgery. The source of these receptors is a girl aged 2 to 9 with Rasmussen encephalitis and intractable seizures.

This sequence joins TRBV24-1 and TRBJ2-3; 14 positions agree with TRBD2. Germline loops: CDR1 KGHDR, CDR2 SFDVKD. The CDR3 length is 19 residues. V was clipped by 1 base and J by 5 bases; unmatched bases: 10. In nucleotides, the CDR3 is TGTGCCACCAGTGATTTCCATGGACTAGCGGGGGGTCCGGTAGATACGCAGTATTTT. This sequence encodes CATSDFHGLAGGPVDTQYF.

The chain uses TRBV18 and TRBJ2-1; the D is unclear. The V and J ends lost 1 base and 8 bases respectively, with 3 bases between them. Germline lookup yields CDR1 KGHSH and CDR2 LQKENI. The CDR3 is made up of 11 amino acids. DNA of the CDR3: TGTGCCAGCTCACCACTGGATGAGCAGTTCTTC. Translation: CASSPLDEQFF.

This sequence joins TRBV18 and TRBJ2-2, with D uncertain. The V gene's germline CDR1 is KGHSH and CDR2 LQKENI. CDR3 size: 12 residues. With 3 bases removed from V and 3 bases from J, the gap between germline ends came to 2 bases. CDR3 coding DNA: TGTGCCAGCTCACCGGACACCGGGGAGCTGTTTTTT. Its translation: CASSPDTGELFF. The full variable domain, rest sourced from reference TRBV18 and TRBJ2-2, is NAGVMQNPRHLVRRRGQEARLRCSPMKGHSHVYWYRQLPEEGLKFMVYLQKENIIDESGMPKERFSAEFPKEGPSILRIQQVVRGDSAAYFCASSPDTGELFFGEGSRLTVL.

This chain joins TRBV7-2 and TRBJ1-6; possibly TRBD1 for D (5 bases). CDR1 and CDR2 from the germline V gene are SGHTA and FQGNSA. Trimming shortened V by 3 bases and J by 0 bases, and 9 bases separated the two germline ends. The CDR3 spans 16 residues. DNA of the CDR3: TGTGCCAGCAGCTTTAGACAGAGCTCCTATAATTCACCCCTCCACTTT. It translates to CASSFRQSSYNSPLHF.

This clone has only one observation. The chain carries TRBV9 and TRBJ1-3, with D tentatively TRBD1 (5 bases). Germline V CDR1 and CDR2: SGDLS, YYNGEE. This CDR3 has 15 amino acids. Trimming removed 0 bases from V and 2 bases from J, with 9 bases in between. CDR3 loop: CASSVGREAGNTIYF. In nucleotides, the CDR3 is TGTGCCAGCAGCGTAGGCAGGGAGGCTGGAAACACCATATATTTT.

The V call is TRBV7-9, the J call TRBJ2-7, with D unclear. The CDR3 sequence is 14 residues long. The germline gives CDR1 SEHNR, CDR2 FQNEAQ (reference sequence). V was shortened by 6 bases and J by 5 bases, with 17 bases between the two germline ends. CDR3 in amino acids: CASSHPGPKDEQYF. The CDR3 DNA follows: TGTGCCAGCAGTCACCCTGGACCAAAGGACGAGCAGTACTTC.

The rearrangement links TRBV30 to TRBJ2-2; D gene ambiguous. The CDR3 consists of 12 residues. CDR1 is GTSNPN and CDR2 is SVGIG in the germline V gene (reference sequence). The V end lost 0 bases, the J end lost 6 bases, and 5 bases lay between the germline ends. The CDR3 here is CAWSVGPGELFF. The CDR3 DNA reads TGTGCCTGGAGTGTAGGCCCCGGGGAGCTGTTTTTT.